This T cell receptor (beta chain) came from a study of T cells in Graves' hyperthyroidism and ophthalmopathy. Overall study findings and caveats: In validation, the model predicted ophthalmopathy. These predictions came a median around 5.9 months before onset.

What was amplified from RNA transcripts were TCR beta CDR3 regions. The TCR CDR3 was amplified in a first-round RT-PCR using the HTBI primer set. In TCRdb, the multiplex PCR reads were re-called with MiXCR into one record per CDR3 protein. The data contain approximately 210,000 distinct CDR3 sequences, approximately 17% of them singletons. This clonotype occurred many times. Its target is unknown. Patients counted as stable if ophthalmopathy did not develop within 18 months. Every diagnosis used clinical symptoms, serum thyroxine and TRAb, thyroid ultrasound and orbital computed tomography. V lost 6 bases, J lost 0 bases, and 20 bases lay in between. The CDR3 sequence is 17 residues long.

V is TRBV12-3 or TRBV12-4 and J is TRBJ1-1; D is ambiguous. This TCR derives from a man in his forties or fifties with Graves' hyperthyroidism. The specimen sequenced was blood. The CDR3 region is CASRETPGPRLNTEAFF. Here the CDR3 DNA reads TGTGCCAGCAGAGAAACCCCGGGCCCCAGATTGAACACTGAAGCTTTCTTT.